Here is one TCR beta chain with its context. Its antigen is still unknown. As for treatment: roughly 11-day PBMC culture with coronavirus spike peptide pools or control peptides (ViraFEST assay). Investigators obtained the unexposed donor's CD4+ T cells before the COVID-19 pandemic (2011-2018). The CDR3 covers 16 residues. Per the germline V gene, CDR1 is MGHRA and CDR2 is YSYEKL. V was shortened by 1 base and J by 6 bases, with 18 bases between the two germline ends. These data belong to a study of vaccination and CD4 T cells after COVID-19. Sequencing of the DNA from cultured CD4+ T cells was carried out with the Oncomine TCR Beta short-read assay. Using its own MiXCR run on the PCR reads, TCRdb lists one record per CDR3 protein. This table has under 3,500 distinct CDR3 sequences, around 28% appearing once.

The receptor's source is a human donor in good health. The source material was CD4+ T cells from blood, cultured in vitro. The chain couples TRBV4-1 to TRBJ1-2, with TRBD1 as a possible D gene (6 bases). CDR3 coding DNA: TGCGCCAGCAGCCAAGTAGGGGGTTATGATAATGATGGCTACACCTTC. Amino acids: CASSQVGGYDNDGYTF.